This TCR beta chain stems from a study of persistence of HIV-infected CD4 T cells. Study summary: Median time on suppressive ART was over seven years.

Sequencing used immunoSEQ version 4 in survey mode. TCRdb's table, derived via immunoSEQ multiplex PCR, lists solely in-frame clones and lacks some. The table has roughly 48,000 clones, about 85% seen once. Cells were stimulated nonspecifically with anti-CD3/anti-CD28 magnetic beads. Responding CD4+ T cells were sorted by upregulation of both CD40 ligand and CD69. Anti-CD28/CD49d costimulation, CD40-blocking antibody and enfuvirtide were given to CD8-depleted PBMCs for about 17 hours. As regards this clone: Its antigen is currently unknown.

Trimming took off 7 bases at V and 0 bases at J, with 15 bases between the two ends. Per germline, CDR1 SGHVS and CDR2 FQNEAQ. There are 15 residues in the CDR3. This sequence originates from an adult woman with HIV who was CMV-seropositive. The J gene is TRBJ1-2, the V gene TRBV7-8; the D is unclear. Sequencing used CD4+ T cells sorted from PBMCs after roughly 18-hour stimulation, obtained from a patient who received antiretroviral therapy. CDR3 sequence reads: CASNVADGANYGYTF. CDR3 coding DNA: TGTGCCAGCAATGTCGCGGACGGAGCTAACTATGGCTACACCTTC.